The 4 T cell receptor beta chains below come from one sample, sequenced in a study (dated by TCRdb to the mid-2010s). To prepare the library, 5' RACE was applied. TCRdb shows the sequencer as Illumina MiSeq. TCRdb reworked the public reads: Q25 trimming with fastp, MiXCR clone assembly, productive beta chains retained. A single entry per CDR3 protein holds the most common genes and DNA from its merged rows. The sample has roughly 40,000 distinct CDR3 sequences on record, around 18% of them singletons. 2.5% to 3% of the sample lies in the top ten. The material sequenced was naive CD4+ T cells sorted from a lymph node. The label giving this sample's cell subset or site can be read as: naive CD4+ T cells, CD4+CD45RA+CD25-. These receptor sequences come from a female donor with breast cancer.

This clonotype has only one observation. V is TRBV28 and J is TRBJ1-2, with D perhaps TRBD1 (5 bases). CDR1 and CDR2 from the germline V gene are MDHEN and SYDVKM. Trimming pared 5 bases from V and 6 bases from J, leaving 22 bases between. The CDR3 extends over 16 amino acids. Here the CDR3 reads CASSQPPGGAANGYTF. CDR3 sequence (DNA): TGTGCCAGCAGTCAGCCCCCCGGGGGAGCAGCAAATGGCTACACCTTC.

This clonotype appeared a few times. This chain joins TRBV25-1 and TRBJ2-7; 7 nucleotides line up with TRBD1. V shed 5 bases and J 0 bases; nucleotides not matched to a gene: 19. This CDR3 comprises 19 residues. CDR1 is MGHDK and CDR2 is SYGVNS in the germline V gene. This chain's CDR3 is CASSPQSFRDSRGSYEQYF. In DNA, the CDR3 is TGTGCCAGCAGTCCTCAGTCCTTCCGGGACAGTCGAGGCTCCTACGAGCAGTACTTC.

CDR3: CASTGTGNTEAFF. The DNA of the CDR3 is TGCGCCAGCACGGGGACGGGGAACACTGAAGCTTTCTTT. The chain links TRBV5-1 to TRBJ1-1, with a tentative D call TRBD1 (5 bases). CDR3 length: 13 amino acids. Trimming took off 6 bases at V and 1 base at J, with 10 bases between the two ends. Germline CDR1 SGHRS, CDR2 YFSETQ.

This clonotype was counted between two and nine times. This chain's CDR3 is CASSLGQSGANVLTF. The DNA for the CDR3 is TGTGCCAGCAGTTTGGGACAATCTGGGGCCAACGTCCTGACTTTC. The chain recombines TRBV28 with TRBJ2-6; weak D call: TRBD1 (6 bases). This CDR3 region has 15 residues. The V and J ends lost 3 bases and 1 base respectively, with 7 bases between them. CDR1 and CDR2 from the germline V gene are MDHEN and SYDVKM.